This T cell receptor (beta chain) was obtained from a study of T cells expressing NK-cell markers. Whole-study context: Just one sequenced donor of eight was HCMV-seronegative, while seven were seropositive.

What made the TCR beta cDNA was 5'RACE template switching with UMIs. TCRdb reprocessed the 5' RACE reads and stores each CDR3 protein as one record, lacking DNA. The sample table includes approximately 460,000 distinct CDR3 sequences. Material for sequencing was blood T cells: a sorted CD56 or NKG2C T cell subset, CD4+ or CD8+ T cells, or bulk PBMC T cells (not recorded which). This TCR was sampled from a woman aged 18-69 years in good health.

Here the CDR3 reads CASSERTSGYNEQFF. V usage is TRBV7-2 and J usage is TRBJ2-1; the D gene TCRdb calls, TRBD2, cannot be checked with no DNA. CDR1 and CDR2 from the germline V gene are SGHTA and FQGNSA. This CDR3 spans 15 amino acids.